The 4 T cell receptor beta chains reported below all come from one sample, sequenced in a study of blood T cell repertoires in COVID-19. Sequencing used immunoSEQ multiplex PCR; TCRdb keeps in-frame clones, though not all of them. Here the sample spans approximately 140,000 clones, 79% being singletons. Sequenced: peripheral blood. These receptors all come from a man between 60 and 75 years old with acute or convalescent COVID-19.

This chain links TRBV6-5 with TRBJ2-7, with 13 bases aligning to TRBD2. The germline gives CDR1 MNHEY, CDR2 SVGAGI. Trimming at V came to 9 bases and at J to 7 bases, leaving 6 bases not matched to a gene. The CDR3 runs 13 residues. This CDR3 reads CASLLAGGHEQYF. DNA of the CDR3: TGTGCCAGTCTACTAGCGGGAGGGCATGAGCAGTACTTC.

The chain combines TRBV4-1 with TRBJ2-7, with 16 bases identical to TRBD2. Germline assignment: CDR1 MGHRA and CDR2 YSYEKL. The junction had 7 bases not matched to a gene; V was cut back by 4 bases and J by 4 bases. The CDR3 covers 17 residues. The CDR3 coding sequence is TGCGCCAGCAGCCTCGGGACTAGCGGGAGGGCTGGTTACGAGCAGTACTTC. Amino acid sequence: CASSLGTSGRAGYEQYF.

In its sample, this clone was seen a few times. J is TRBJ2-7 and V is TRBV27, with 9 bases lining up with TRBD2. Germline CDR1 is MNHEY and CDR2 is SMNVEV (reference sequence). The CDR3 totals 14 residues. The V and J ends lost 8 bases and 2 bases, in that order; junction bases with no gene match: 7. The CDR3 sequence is CASGPAGGAYEQYF. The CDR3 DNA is TGTGCCAGCGGCCCAGCGGGAGGAGCCTACGAGCAGTACTTC.

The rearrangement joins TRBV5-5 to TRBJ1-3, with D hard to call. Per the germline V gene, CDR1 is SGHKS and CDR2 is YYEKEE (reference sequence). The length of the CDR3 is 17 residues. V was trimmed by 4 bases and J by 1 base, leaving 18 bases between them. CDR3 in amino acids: CASSRGDLGGSGNTIYF. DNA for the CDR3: TGTGCCAGCAGCCGGGGTGACCTAGGAGGATCTGGAAACACCATATATTTT.